The 14 T cell receptor beta chains below were found in one sample sequenced in a study of shared clonotypes between healthy human individuals. TCRdb keeps only in-frame clones here, not all; method: immunoSEQ multiplex PCR. The sample contains about 1.5 million clones, about 98% of which appear only once. The sequenced sample was naive CD4+ T cells sorted from blood. Stated subset: CD45RA+ positively selected. The receptors here all came from a man aged 25-40 years in good health.

This sequence joins TRBV1 and TRBJ2-7; the table assigns TRBD2, which was not confirmed against the DNA. TRBV1 is designated a pseudogene. This CDR3 has 15 amino acids. CDR3 protein: CTSSQDRLGSHEQYF. The CDR3 region has the DNA TGCACCAGCAGCCAAGATCGTCTAGGGAGCCACGAGCAGTACTTC.

The J gene is TRBJ2-7, the V gene TRBV7-8; 10 positions agree with TRBD2. This CDR3 is 12 amino acids long. After removal of 6 bases from V and 7 bases from J, the junction contained 3 bases not matched to a gene. CDR1 SGHVS and CDR2 FQNEAQ come from the germline V gene. DNA for the CDR3: TGTGCCAGCAGTTGGACTAGCGGTGAGCAGTACTTC. This encodes CASSWTSGEQYF.

The gene calls are TRBV30 and TRBJ2-2, with D tentatively TRBD2 (5 bases). Trimming removed 2 bases at V and 4 bases at J, with 17 bases between. The CDR3 sequence is 16 residues long. Per the germline V gene, CDR1 is GTSNPN and CDR2 is SVGIG (reference sequence). The CDR3 DNA reads TGTGCCTGGAGTCTCCCCCTCGGACTCTCCACCGGGGAGCTGTTTTTT. The encoded protein is CAWSLPLGLSTGELFF.

This chain joins TRBV28 and TRBJ2-1, with 11 nucleotides matching TRBD2. The CDR3 is 17 amino acids. Trimming at V came to 5 bases and at J to 2 bases, leaving 8 bases not matched to a gene. Germline V gene lookup returns CDR1 MDHEN and CDR2 SYDVKM. CDR3 sequence (DNA): TGTGCCAGCAGTACCACTCCTAGCGGGAGGACCTACAATGAGCAGTTCTTC. It translates to CASSTTPSGRTYNEQFF.

This clone occurred once. The chain carries TRBV5-1 and TRBJ2-7, with unresolved D. The CDR3 contains 10 residues. Germline V gene lookup returns CDR1 SGHRS and CDR2 YFSETQ. Trimming removed 2 bases from V and 5 bases from J, with 2 bases in between. This CDR3 reads CASSLHEQYF. The CDR3 DNA is TGCGCCAGCAGCTTACACGAGCAGTACTTC.

V is TRBV14 and J is TRBJ1-4; possible D gene TRBD1, 6 bases. The germline V and J ends were trimmed by 0 bases and 7 bases, with 15 bases remaining between them. Germline loops: CDR1 SGHDN, CDR2 FVKESK. The CDR3 has 16 residues. CDR3 sequence reads: CASSQDLKLRGEKLFF. For the CDR3, the DNA is TGTGCCAGCAGCCAAGATCTTAAACTCAGGGGTGAAAAACTGTTTTTT.

The gene calls are TRBV7-6 and TRBJ2-7, with a possible D match to TRBD2 (6 bases). CDR1 SGHVS and CDR2 FNYEAQ come from the germline V gene. Trimming removed 1 base from V and 7 bases from J, with 23 bases in between. The CDR3 totals 17 residues. CDR3 loop: CASSLVDPSVGRGEQYF. CDR3 nucleotides: TGTGCCAGCAGCTTAGTTGACCCTAGCGTCGGGAGAGGGGAGCAGTACTTC.

The chain couples TRBV11-2 to TRBJ2-5, with 12 positions matching TRBD2. The V gene end was trimmed by 1 base and the J gene end by 2 bases; junction bases not matched to a gene: 2. Germline V gene sequence: CDR1 SGHAT, CDR2 FQNNGV. This CDR3 comprises 16 residues. CDR3 nucleotides: TGTGCCAGCAGCTTAGGACTAGCGGGAGTTCAAGAGACCCAGTACTTC. Its translation is CASSLGLAGVQETQYF. Supplemented by reference TRBV11-2 and TRBJ2-5, the full variable domain reads EAGVAQSPRYKIIEKRQSVAFWCNPISGHATLYWYQQILGQGPKLLIQFQNNGVVDDSQLPKDRFSAERLKGVDSTLKIQPAKLEDSAVYLCASSLGLAGVQETQYFGPGTRLLVL.

As regards this clone: Other DNA sequences in the same sample also yield this CDR3. The chain has TRBV5-4 and TRBJ2-3; D ambiguous. Per germline, CDR1 SGHNT and CDR2 YYREEE (reference sequence). Trimming pared 0 bases from V and 6 bases from J, leaving 5 bases between. The CDR3 loop spans 12 amino acids. CDR3 in amino acids: CASSLVSDTQYF. As DNA, the CDR3 is TGTGCCAGCAGCTTGGTGTCGGATACGCAGTATTTT.

J is TRBJ2-3 and V is TRBV9, with 7 bases that match TRBD2. J lost 0 bases, V lost 7 bases, and 8 bases had no gene match. Germline V gives CDR1 SGDLS, CDR2 YYNGEE. The CDR3 is 15 residues long. The DNA of the CDR3 is TGTGCCAGCGGGAGCGGGGATACAAGCACAGATACGCAGTATTTT. It yields the protein CASGSGDTSTDTQYF.

The chain recombines TRBV7-9 with TRBJ1-4; D remains unclear. Germline CDR1 reads SEHNR; CDR2 reads FQNEAQ (reference sequence). The CDR3 is 17 residues long. Trimming took 0 bases from V and 4 from J, leaving 15 bases between them. This CDR3 reads CASSLAGRSSGNEKLFF. CDR3 nucleotides: TGTGCCAGCAGCTTAGCGGGCAGGAGCAGCGGTAATGAAAAACTGTTTTTT.

This chain uses TRBV6-1 with TRBJ2-7; D not certain. CDR1 and CDR2 (germline): MNHNS, SASEGT. This CDR3 comprises 9 residues. Trimming pared 8 bases from V and 3 bases from J, leaving 2 bases between. CDR3 sequence (DNA): TGTGCCAGCGTCTACGAGCAGTACTTC. Translating gives CASVYEQYF.

The V gene is TRBV5-4, the J gene TRBJ2-3; TRBD2 matches 7 bases. In germline, CDR1 is SGHNT, CDR2 YYREEE (reference sequence). The V segment lost 4 bases and the J segment 6 bases; nucleotides outside the gene matches: 11. The CDR3 spans 15 residues. The CDR3 sequence is CASSMPTSITDTQYF. CDR3 nucleotide sequence: TGTGCCAGCAGCATGCCGACTAGCATAACTGATACGCAGTATTTT.

The chain employs TRBV6-5 and TRBJ2-5, with 7 bases identical to TRBD1. This CDR3 region has 15 residues. CDR1 and CDR2 (germline): MNHEY, SVGAGI. With V trimmed by 2 bases and J by 1 base, 4 bases remained unmatched. CDR3 loop: CASSYLGQFQETQYF. CDR3 DNA sequence: TGTGCCAGCAGTTACCTGGGACAGTTCCAAGAGACCCAGTACTTC.